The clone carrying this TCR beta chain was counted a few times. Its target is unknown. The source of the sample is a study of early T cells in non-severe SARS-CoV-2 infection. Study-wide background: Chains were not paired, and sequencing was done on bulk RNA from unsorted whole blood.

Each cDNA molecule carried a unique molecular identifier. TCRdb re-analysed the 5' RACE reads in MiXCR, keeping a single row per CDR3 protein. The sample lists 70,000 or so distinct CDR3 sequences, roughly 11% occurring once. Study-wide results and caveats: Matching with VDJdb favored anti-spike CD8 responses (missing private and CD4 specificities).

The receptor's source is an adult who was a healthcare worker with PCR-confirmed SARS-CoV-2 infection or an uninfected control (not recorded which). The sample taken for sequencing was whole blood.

The CDR3: CASSRTPSPEQFF. As DNA, the CDR3 is TGTGCCAGTAGTCGTACCCCATCGCCTGAGCAGTTCTTC. The chain is built from TRBV19 and TRBJ2-1; D is undetermined. V shed 5 bases and J shed 9 bases, with 14 bases lying between them. The germline V gene encodes CDR1 LNHDA and CDR2 SQIVND (reference sequence). The length of the CDR3 is 13 residues.